This note documents a single T cell receptor (beta chain) sequence. Its antigen is undetermined. None of the donors, who were healthy HIV-negative adults, had recently had acute infections or vaccinations. The CDR3 extends over 16 amino acids. CDR1 is SGHRS, CDR2 YFSETQ, per germline. V lost 1 base, J lost 1 base, and 4 bases stayed unmatched. Data came from immunoSEQ multiplex PCR; TCRdb stores just in-frame clones and leaves some out. The sample holds 950,000 to 1,100,000 clones, about three quarters seen once. This record comes from a study of shared clonotypes between healthy human individuals. Study outcomes and limitations: It was expected that sequencing depth would affect clonotype sharing among donors.

Sequenced: memory CD4+ T cells sorted from blood. Subset of the sample: CD45RA-negative fraction. The TCR originated in a man aged 18 to 30 in good health. The V gene is TRBV5-1, the J gene TRBJ2-2; 7 nucleotides agree with TRBD1. This CDR3 is CASSLPRTGNTGELFF. The CDR3 nucleotides read TGCGCCAGCAGCTTGCCCAGGACAGGGAACACCGGGGAGCTGTTTTTT.